The 21 T cell receptor beta chains in this list originate from one sample, sequenced in a study of T cell changes during pregnancy in multiple sclerosis. Libraries were prepared by immunoSEQ multiplex PCR; TCRdb keeps only in-frame clonotypes and omits some of them. The sample lists more than 45,000 clones, roughly 90% occurring once. Sequences were derived from CD4+ T cells from peripheral blood mononuclear cells, sampled after pregnancy. The receptors were sampled from a female donor with multiple sclerosis, enrolled in a pregnancy study.

V and J are TRBV7-2 and TRBJ1-4, with 7 positions matching TRBD1. The CDR3 is made up of 15 amino acids. Trimming at V came to 6 bases and at J to 2 bases, leaving 6 bases not matched to a gene. The V gene's germline CDR1 is SGHTA and CDR2 FQGNSA. The CDR3 DNA reads TGTGCCAGCAGACCGACAGGGCGGACTAATGAAAAACTGTTTTTT. This gives the protein CASRPTGRTNEKLFF.

This chain joins TRBV7-2 and TRBJ2-7, with D possibly TRBD1 on 6 matching bases. Per germline, CDR1 SGHTA and CDR2 FQGNSA. The CDR3 is made up of 17 amino acids. Trimming shortened V by 3 bases and J by 5 bases, and 23 bases separated the two germline ends. CDR3: CASSLGLGTGSLHEQYF. The CDR3 region has the DNA TGTGCCAGCAGCTTGGGGCTGGGCACAGGGTCCCTTCACGAGCAGTACTTC. The full variable domain, completed using reference TRBV7-2 and TRBJ2-7, is GAGVSQSPSNKVTEKGKDVELRCDPISGHTALYWYRQSLGQGLEFLIYFQGNSAPDKSGLPSDRFSAERTGGSVSTLTIQRTQQEDSAVYLCASSLGLGTGSLHEQYFGPGTRLTVT.

The chain carries TRBV4-3 and TRBJ1-5, with TRBD1 identical over 10 bases. The CDR3 sequence is 19 residues long. Germline loops: CDR1 LGHNA, CDR2 YSLEER. Trimming cost V 1 base and J 4 bases; bases outside gene matches: 13. CDR3: CASSQGLSPGQGRNQPQHF. The CDR3 DNA is TGCGCCAGCAGCCAAGGACTTTCTCCGGGACAGGGGCGAAATCAGCCCCAGCATTTT.

The V gene is TRBV19, the J gene TRBJ1-1, with D hard to call. V was cut by 2 bases and J by 1 base, with 8 bases left in between. CDR1 and CDR2 from the germline V gene are LNHDA and SQIVND (reference sequence). CDR3 size: 14 residues. The CDR3 spells CASSINRRNTEAFF. The CDR3 DNA reads as TGTGCCAGTAGTATAAACCGCAGGAACACTGAAGCTTTCTTT. Together with reference TRBV19 and TRBJ1-1, the CDR3 gives the full variable domain: DGGITQSPKYLFRKEGQNVTLSCEQNLNHDAMYWYRQDPGQGLRLIYYSQIVNDFQKGDIAEGYSVSREKKESFPLTVTSAQKNPTAFYLCASSINRRNTEAFFGQGTRLTVV.

This chain connects TRBV7-2 to TRBJ1-1, with D uncertain. The germline V gene has CDR1 SGHTA and CDR2 FQGNSA. V shed 0 bases and J shed 1 base, with 6 bases lying between them. The CDR3 extends over 14 amino acids. CDR3 DNA: TGTGCCAGCAGCTTAGCGCGCTCGAACACTGAAGCTTTCTTT. It codes for CASSLARSNTEAFF.

The chain joins TRBV7-2 to TRBJ2-7, with D possibly matching TRBD1 (6 bases). The CDR3 is 14 residues long. V was clipped by 1 base and J by 2 bases, with 9 bases between them. Germline CDR1 is SGHTA and CDR2 is FQGNSA. The CDR3 sequence: CASSLGRTAYEQYF. The DNA of the CDR3 is TGTGCCAGCAGCTTAGGGCGGACAGCCTACGAGCAGTACTTC.

The chain employs TRBV7-2 and TRBJ2-2, with 10 nucleotides matching TRBD1. Trimming cost V 5 bases and J 4 bases; bases outside gene matches: 1. CDR1 is SGHTA, CDR2 FQGNSA, per germline. The CDR3 contains 14 residues. CDR3 residues: CASSRDRGTGELFF. The CDR3 DNA reads as TGTGCCAGCAGCCGGGACAGGGGCACCGGGGAGCTGTTTTTT. The variable domain in full, with the rest retrieved from reference TRBV7-2 and TRBJ2-2, is GAGVSQSPSNKVTEKGKDVELRCDPISGHTALYWYRQSLGQGLEFLIYFQGNSAPDKSGLPSDRFSAERTGGSVSTLTIQRTQQEDSAVYLCASSRDRGTGELFFGEGSRLTVL.

The chain links TRBV27 to TRBJ2-7, with a weak D call TRBD2 (5 bases). The germline V gene encodes CDR1 MNHEY and CDR2 SMNVEV (reference sequence). The germline V and J ends were trimmed by 3 bases and 0 bases, with 15 bases remaining between them. The CDR3 totals 16 residues. The CDR3 sequence: CASSLRRLFHSYEQYF. The CDR3 DNA reads as TGTGCCAGCAGTTTGCGCCGACTATTTCACTCCTACGAGCAGTACTTC.

V is TRBV19 and J is TRBJ1-5, with 7 bases aligning to TRBD1. V dropped 7 bases and J dropped 8; count of bases not matched to a gene: 11. This CDR3 has 14 residues. The germline CDR1 and CDR2 sequences are LNHDA and SQIVND (reference sequence). CDR3 nucleotide sequence: TGTGCCAGTATAGACAGGGAACTAGGAAAGCCCCAGCATTTT. This encodes CASIDRELGKPQHF.

CDR3 loop: CASVAGGPGEQYF. DNA of the CDR3: TGTGCCAGCGTTGCGGGGGGGCCCGGCGAGCAGTACTTC. This chain links TRBV7-9 with TRBJ2-7; 9 bases agree with TRBD2. Germline V gene data show CDR1 as SEHNR and CDR2 as FQNEAQ (reference sequence). CDR3 length: 13 residues. After removal of 8 bases from V and 6 bases from J, the junction contained 8 bases not matched to a gene.

This clone was counted a few times. V is TRBV30 and J is TRBJ1-5; D is ambiguous. CDR3 length: 13 residues. Germline CDR1 reads GTSNPN; CDR2 reads SVGIG (reference sequence). Trimming removed 2 bases at V and 0 bases at J, with 5 bases between. CDR3 nucleotide sequence: TGTGCCTGGAGTCAGGATAGCAATCAGCCCCAGCATTTT. Residues: CAWSQDSNQPQHF.

This sequence joins TRBV5-1 and TRBJ2-3; the D gene is possibly TRBD1 (5 bases). Germline loops: CDR1 SGHRS, CDR2 YFSETQ. V was clipped by 0 bases and J by 5 bases, with 7 bases between them. CDR3 length: 13 amino acids. The CDR3 spells CASSLAGQDTQYF. The CDR3 coding sequence is TGCGCCAGCAGCTTGGCAGGACAAGATACGCAGTATTTT.

V usage is TRBV7-8 and J usage is TRBJ1-1; D uncertain. Trimming cost V 4 bases and J 1 base, with 19 bases left between them. This CDR3 is 17 amino acids long. Germline-derived CDR1 and CDR2 are SGHVS and FQNEAQ. The CDR3 is CASSSPSQVVKNTEAFF. The CDR3 nucleotides read TGTGCCAGCAGCTCCCCCTCCCAGGTGGTCAAGAACACTGAAGCTTTCTTT.

Only one count was recorded for this clone. V is TRBV6-5 and J is TRBJ1-5, with D unresolved. The CDR3 loop spans 15 amino acids. The V end was cut by 2 bases, the J end by 0 bases, with 8 bases between. Germline CDR1 MNHEY, CDR2 SVGAGI. The CDR3: CASSYNRDSNQPQHF. The CDR3 DNA follows: TGTGCCAGCAGTTACAACCGAGATAGCAATCAGCCCCAGCATTTT.

V and J are TRBV27 and TRBJ1-2; a possible D gene is TRBD1 (6 bases). The germline V and J ends were trimmed by 8 bases and 2 bases, with 15 bases remaining between them. The V gene's germline CDR1 is MNHEY and CDR2 SMNVEV (reference sequence). This CDR3 spans 14 amino acids. The CDR3 protein is CASGNLQGNYGYTF. CDR3 nucleotide sequence: TGTGCCAGCGGCAACTTACAGGGAAACTATGGCTACACCTTC.

V usage is TRBV4-3 and J usage is TRBJ2-1, with TRBD2 matching 9 bases. V shed 0 bases, J shed 6 bases, and the junction held 9 bases outside the gene matches. The CDR3 consists of 17 residues. The germline gives CDR1 LGHNA, CDR2 YSLEER. CDR3 nucleotides: TGCGCCAGCAGCCAAGAGGCCGCGGGGGGGGCCAGCAATGAGCAGTTCTTC. Residues: CASSQEAAGGASNEQFF.

The V gene is TRBV6-5, the J gene TRBJ1-2; 7 positions agree with TRBD1. This CDR3 is built from 14 residues. V was pared by 4 bases and J by 8 bases, with 10 bases of the junction left unmatched. Germline V gene sequence: CDR1 MNHEY, CDR2 SVGAGI. Here the CDR3 reads CASSSGGQYRGYTF. The DNA for the CDR3 is TGTGCCAGCAGTTCAGGGGGACAGTATCGCGGCTACACCTTC.

The rearrangement joins TRBV11-2 to TRBJ2-3; no clear D. Germline assignment: CDR1 SGHAT and CDR2 FQNNGV. The CDR3 totals 13 residues. Trimming cost V 4 bases and J 1 base, with 6 bases left between them. This CDR3 reads CASSSLGTDTQYF. The CDR3, as DNA: TGTGCCAGCAGCTCCCTCGGCACAGATACGCAGTATTTT.

This chain links TRBV11-2 with TRBJ1-5; possible D gene TRBD1, 6 bases. The germline V gene encodes CDR1 SGHAT and CDR2 FQNNGV. The CDR3 is made up of 17 amino acids. The germline V and J ends were trimmed by 5 bases and 0 bases, with 17 bases remaining between them. DNA for the CDR3: TGTGCCAGCAGCCGCTACCCGGACAGTTATAGCAATCAGCCCCAGCATTTT. Its protein is CASSRYPDSYSNQPQHF.

J is TRBJ2-5 and V is TRBV7-2; perhaps TRBD2 as D (7 bases). The CDR3 consists of 14 residues. V lost 5 bases, J lost 4 bases, and 14 bases lay in between. Germline V gene data show CDR1 as SGHTA and CDR2 as FQGNSA. This CDR3 is CASSRGGQIETQYF. CDR3 DNA sequence: TGTGCCAGCAGCCGCGGGGGCCAGATAGAGACCCAGTACTTC.

The chain couples TRBV25-1 to TRBJ2-7, with 9 bases aligning to TRBD1. Losses at the gene ends were 6 bases for V and 3 bases for J; bases not matched to a gene: 6. The CDR3 totals 14 residues. In germline, CDR1 is MGHDK, CDR2 SYGVNS. This CDR3 is CASRETGGIYEQYF. The CDR3 bases are TGTGCCAGCAGGGAGACAGGGGGTATCTACGAGCAGTACTTC.